The 18 T cell receptor beta chains presented below share a single source sample, sequenced in a study of CD8 T cells in ankylosing spondylitis. Antigens for these TCRs are unknown. TCRdb processed the 5' RACE reads anew with MiXCR; each CDR3 protein has one entry. Among about 750,000 distinct CDR3 sequences listed, roughly 19% were seen once. Study-wide results and limits: A TCR beta motif of 7 to 9 highly homologous variants seemed to mark ankylosing spondylitis blood.

Specimen: blood, either unsorted or a sorted T cell fraction (not recorded which). The receptors here all came from a male donor with ankylosing spondylitis.

Only a few counts were recorded for this clonotype. The chain is built from TRBV5-6 and TRBJ1-2, with TRBD1 as a possible D gene (6 bases). Trimming cost V 5 bases and J 8 bases, with 13 bases left between them. CDR1 is SGHDT, CDR2 YYEEEE, per germline. The CDR3 sequence is 12 residues long. CDR3 region: CASRQHRDGYTF. The CDR3 DNA sequence: TGTGCCAGCAGACAACACAGGGACGGCTACACCTTC.

V gene TRBV10-3 combines with J gene TRBJ1-2; maybe TRBD1 (5 bases). The CDR3 contains 13 residues. V lost 5 bases and J 6 bases, leaving 13 bases between the germline ends. The germline V gene encodes CDR1 ENHRY and CDR2 SYGVKD. The CDR3 sequence: CAISNLPTDGYTF. The CDR3 DNA reads as TGTGCCATCAGTAACCTCCCGACAGATGGCTACACCTTC.

This clonotype came up a few times. This chain links TRBV12-3 or TRBV12-4 with TRBJ2-2; maybe TRBD2 (6 bases). With 6 bases removed from V and 6 bases from J, the gap between germline ends came to 11 bases. The CDR3 runs to 13 residues. The CDR3 DNA reads as TGTGCCAGCAGCCCGTGGGGGGCCGGGGAGCTGTTTTTT. Translation gives CASSPWGAGELFF.

This chain connects TRBV11-2 to TRBJ2-2; 10 positions agree with TRBD2. After removal of 1 base from V and 5 bases from J, the junction contained 4 bases not matched to a gene. Germline V gives CDR1 SGHAT, CDR2 FQNNGV. CDR3 size: 16 residues. CDR3 in amino acids: CASSLGQTSGTGELFF. The CDR3 nucleotides are TGTGCCAGCAGCTTAGGGCAGACTAGCGGGACCGGGGAGCTGTTTTTT.

The rearrangement joins TRBV29-1 to TRBJ2-1; 11 bases map to TRBD2. The CDR3 loop spans 14 amino acids. Germline CDR1 is SQVTM and CDR2 is ANQGSEA. With V trimmed by 5 bases and J by 1 base, 1 base remained unmatched. CDR3 loop: CSVTSGRSYNEQFF. As DNA, the CDR3 is TGCAGCGTTACTAGCGGGAGATCCTACAATGAGCAGTTCTTC.

The genes are TRBV20-1 and TRBJ1-1; a possible D gene is TRBD1 (6 bases). V lost 2 bases, J lost 0 bases, and 19 bases lay in between. CDR1 DFQATT and CDR2 SNEGSKA come from the germline V gene (reference sequence). The CDR3 consists of 17 residues. The CDR3 region has the DNA TGCAGTGCTAGACCAGTAAAAGGACAGCTCTTGAACACTGAAGCTTTCTTT. Amino acids: CSARPVKGQLLNTEAFF.

This clonotype was found a few times. Here the CDR3 reads CASSLGPQKYEQYF. In DNA form, the CDR3 reads TGTGCCAGCAGCTTAGGTCCCCAGAAGTACGAGCAGTACTTC. J is TRBJ2-7 and V is TRBV7-2; D is unresolved. Germline CDR1 SGHTA, CDR2 FQGNSA. Trimming took 1 base from V and 4 from J, leaving 11 bases between them. The CDR3 covers 14 residues.

The chain recombines TRBV20-1 with TRBJ2-2, with 8 bases matching TRBD1. This CDR3 spans 15 amino acids. Germline CDR1 reads DFQATT; CDR2 reads SNEGSKA (reference sequence). Trimming took 5 bases from V and 3 from J; bases not matched to a gene: 8. For the CDR3, the DNA is TGCAGTGCTCCCCGGACAGGGCATGACACCGGGGAGCTGTTTTTT. Its translation is CSAPRTGHDTGELFF.

J is TRBJ2-1 and V is TRBV3-1, with TRBD2 matching over 12 bases. CDR1 and CDR2 (germline): LGHDT, YNNKEL (reference sequence). V was pared by 6 bases and J by 3 bases, with 12 bases of the junction left unmatched. This CDR3 comprises 18 residues. CDR3 nucleotides: TGTGCCAGCAGTCCCCGGTCTAGCGGGGGGGCAGTCTACAATGAGCAGTTCTTC. Protein product: CASSPRSSGGAVYNEQFF.

A single count supports this clonotype. J is TRBJ2-7 and V is TRBV7-9, with D possibly matching TRBD2 (6 bases). Germline values: CDR1 SEHNR, CDR2 FQNEAQ (reference sequence). The CDR3 totals 14 residues. V was trimmed by 4 bases and J by 7 bases, leaving 17 bases between them. The CDR3 loop is CASSSTSWAGEQYF. The CDR3 coding sequence is TGTGCCAGCAGCTCCACCTCATGGGCGGGAGAGCAGTACTTC.

The genes are TRBV3-1 and TRBJ2-3; TRBD2 aligns across 9 bases. Germline CDR1 is LGHDT and CDR2 is YNNKEL (reference sequence). This CDR3 spans 17 amino acids. The V and J ends lost 1 base and 1 base, in that order; junction bases with no gene match: 6. This chain's CDR3 is CASSQALSGSGTDTQYF. The CDR3 DNA is TGTGCCAGCAGCCAAGCCCTTAGCGGGAGCGGCACAGATACGCAGTATTTT.

This clonotype was recorded a few times. The rearrangement uses TRBV9 and TRBJ1-6; the D is unclear. Germline V gene data show CDR1 as SGDLS and CDR2 as YYNGEE. CDR3 length equals 15 residues. V gave up 0 bases and J gave up 6 bases, with 10 bases separating them. The CDR3 sequence is CASSVVAQANSPLHF. The CDR3, as DNA: TGTGCCAGCAGCGTAGTCGCCCAGGCTAATTCACCCCTCCACTTT.

In this sample, this clonotype turned up many times. The rearrangement joins TRBV12-3 or TRBV12-4 to TRBJ2-3; 9 bases line up with TRBD2. V lost 2 bases and J lost 2; bases outside the gene matches: 8. The length of the CDR3 is 17 residues. Here the CDR3 reads CASSLSATSGPTDTQYF. DNA for the CDR3: TGTGCCAGCAGTTTATCGGCGACTAGCGGCCCCACAGATACGCAGTATTTT.

This clonotype was counted only a few times. The rearrangement uses TRBV5-8 and TRBJ1-2; the D is unclear. This CDR3 contains 15 residues. The V and J ends lost 1 base and 0 bases respectively, with 10 bases between them. Germline V CDR1 and CDR2: SGHTS, YDEGEE. The CDR3 nucleotides are TGTGCCAGCAGCTTGCGGTATTGGGCTAACTATGGCTACACCTTC. Amino acids: CASSLRYWANYGYTF. Full variable domain (remainder filled in from reference TRBV5-8 and TRBJ1-2): EAGVTQSPTHLIKTRGQQATLRCSPISGHTSVYWYQQALGLGLQFLLWYDEGEERNRGNFPPRFSGRQFPNYSSELNVNALELEDSALYLCASSLRYWANYGYTFGSGTRLTVV.

This clonotype was recorded a few times. The chain is built from TRBV20-1 and TRBJ2-3, with a weak D call TRBD2 (5 bases). The CDR3 has 14 residues. CDR1 is DFQATT and CDR2 is SNEGSKA in the germline V gene (reference sequence). The V end was cut by 3 bases, the J end by 1 base, with 11 bases between. This CDR3 is CSARMAGGTDTQYF. In DNA, the CDR3 is TGCAGTGCTAGGATGGCCGGGGGCACAGATACGCAGTATTTT.

The gene calls are TRBV6-1 and TRBJ1-6, with TRBD1 matching 7 bases. Germline V gene lookup returns CDR1 MNHNS and CDR2 SASEGT. This CDR3 spans 15 amino acids. With V trimmed by 6 bases and J by 8 bases, 10 bases remained unmatched. Here the CDR3 DNA reads TGTGCCAGCAGCCACCGGGGTACAGGGGATTCACCCCTCCACTTT. This codes for CASSHRGTGDSPLHF.

The V and J genes are TRBV7-3 and TRBJ2-4; 7 bases are a match to TRBD1. Trimming removed 5 bases from V and 12 bases from J; junction bases left unmatched: 10. CDR3 size: 13 residues. Germline CDR1 is SGHTA and CDR2 is FQGTGA. The CDR3 DNA is TGTGCCAGCAGCCGAGACGTGGGACAGACTCAGTACTTC. Translation: CASSRDVGQTQYF.

This clonotype was detected only a few times. This chain connects TRBV6-1 to TRBJ2-5; D is perhaps TRBD2 (7 bases). Germline CDR1 and CDR2: MNHNS and SASEGT. The length of the CDR3 is 17 residues. The germline V and J ends were trimmed by 7 bases and 4 bases, with 25 bases remaining between them. CDR3 DNA: TGTGCCAGCACCCCAGGCCGGGGAGGGGGATCAAGAGAGACCCAGTACTTC. Amino acid sequence: CASTPGRGGGSRETQYF.